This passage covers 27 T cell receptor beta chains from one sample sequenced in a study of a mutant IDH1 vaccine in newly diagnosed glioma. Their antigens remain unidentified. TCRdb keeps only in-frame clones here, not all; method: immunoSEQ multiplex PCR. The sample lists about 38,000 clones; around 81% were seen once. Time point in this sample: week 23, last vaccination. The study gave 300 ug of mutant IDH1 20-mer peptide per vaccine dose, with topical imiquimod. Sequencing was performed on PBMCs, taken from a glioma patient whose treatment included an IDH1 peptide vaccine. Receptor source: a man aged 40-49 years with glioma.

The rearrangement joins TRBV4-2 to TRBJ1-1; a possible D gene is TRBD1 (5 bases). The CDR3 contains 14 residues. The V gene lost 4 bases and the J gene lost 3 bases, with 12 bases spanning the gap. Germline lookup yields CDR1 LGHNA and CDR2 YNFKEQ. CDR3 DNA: TGTGCCAGCAGCCCCGGGGGACTTCACACTGAAGCTTTCTTT. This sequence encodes CASSPGGLHTEAFF.

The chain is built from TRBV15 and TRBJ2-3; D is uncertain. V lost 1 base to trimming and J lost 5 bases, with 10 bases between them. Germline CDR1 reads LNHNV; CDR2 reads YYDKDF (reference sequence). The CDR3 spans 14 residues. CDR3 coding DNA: TGTGCCACCAGCAGAGTACAGTCTAGAGATACGCAGTATTTT. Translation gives CATSRVQSRDTQYF.

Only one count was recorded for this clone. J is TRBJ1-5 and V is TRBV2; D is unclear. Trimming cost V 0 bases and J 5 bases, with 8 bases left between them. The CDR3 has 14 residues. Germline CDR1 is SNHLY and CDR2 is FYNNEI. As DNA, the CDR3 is TGTGCCAGCAGTGAAGCGCGCACAGATCAGCCCCAGCATTTT. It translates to CASSEARTDQPQHF. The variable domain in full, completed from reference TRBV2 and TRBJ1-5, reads EPEVTQTPSHQVTQMGQEVILRCVPISNHLYFYWYRQILGQKVEFLVSFYNNEISEKSEIFDDQFSVERPDGSNFTLKIRSTKLEDSAMYFCASSEARTDQPQHFGDGTRLSIL.

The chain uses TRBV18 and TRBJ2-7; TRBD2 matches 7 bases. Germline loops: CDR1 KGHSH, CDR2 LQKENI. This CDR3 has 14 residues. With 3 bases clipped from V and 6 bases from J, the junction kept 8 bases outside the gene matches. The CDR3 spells CASSPSGVMVEQYF. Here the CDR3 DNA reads TGTGCCAGCTCACCCAGCGGGGTTATGGTCGAGCAGTACTTC.

Here the CDR3 reads CASSAADEQFF. The CDR3 DNA reads as TGCGCCAGCAGTGCAGCGGATGAGCAGTTCTTC. The rearrangement links TRBV10-2 to TRBJ2-1, with a tentative D call TRBD2 (5 bases). Between the trimmed V and J ends, which lost 4 bases and 8 bases, there was a span of 6 bases. Germline V lookup: CDR1 WSHSY, CDR2 SAAADI. CDR3 length: 11 amino acids.

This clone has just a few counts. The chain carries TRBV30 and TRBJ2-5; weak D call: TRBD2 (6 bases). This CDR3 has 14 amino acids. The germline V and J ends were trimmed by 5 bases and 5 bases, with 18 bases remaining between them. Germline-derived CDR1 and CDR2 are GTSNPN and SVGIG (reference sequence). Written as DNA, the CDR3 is TGTGCCTGGGGGCCCGGCGGGGCCCGGGAGACCCAGTACTTC. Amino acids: CAWGPGGARETQYF.

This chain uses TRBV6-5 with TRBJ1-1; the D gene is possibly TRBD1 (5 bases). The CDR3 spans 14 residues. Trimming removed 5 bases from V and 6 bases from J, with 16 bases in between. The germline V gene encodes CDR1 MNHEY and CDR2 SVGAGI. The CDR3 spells CASSLQDGGAEAFF. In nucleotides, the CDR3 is TGTGCCAGCAGTCTACAGGACGGTGGGGCTGAAGCTTTCTTT.

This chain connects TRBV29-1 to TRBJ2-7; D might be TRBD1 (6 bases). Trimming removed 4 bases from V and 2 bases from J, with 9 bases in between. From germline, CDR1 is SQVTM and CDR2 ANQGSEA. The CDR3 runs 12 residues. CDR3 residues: CSVATGTYEQYF. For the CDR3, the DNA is TGCAGCGTTGCGACAGGAACCTACGAGCAGTACTTC.

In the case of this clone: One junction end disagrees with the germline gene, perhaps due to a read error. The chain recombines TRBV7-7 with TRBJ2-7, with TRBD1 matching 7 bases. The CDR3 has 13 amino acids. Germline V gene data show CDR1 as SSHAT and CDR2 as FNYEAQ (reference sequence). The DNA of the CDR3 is TGTGCTAGCAGCCTACCACAGGGGCCAGAGCAGTACTTC. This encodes CASSLPQGPEQYF.

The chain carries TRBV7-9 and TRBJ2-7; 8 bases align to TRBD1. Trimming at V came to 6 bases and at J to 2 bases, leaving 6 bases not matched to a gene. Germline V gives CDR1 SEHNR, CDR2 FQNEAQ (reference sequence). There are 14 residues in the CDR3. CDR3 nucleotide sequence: TGTGCCAGCAGTTCCGGACAGGGCCCCTACGAGCAGTACTTC. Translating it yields CASSSGQGPYEQYF.

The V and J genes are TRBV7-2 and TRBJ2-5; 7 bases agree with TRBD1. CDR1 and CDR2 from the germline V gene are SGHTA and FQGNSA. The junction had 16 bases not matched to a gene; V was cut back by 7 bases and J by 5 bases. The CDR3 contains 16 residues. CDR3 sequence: CASTPGLPGGRETQYF. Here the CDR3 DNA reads TGTGCCAGCACCCCTGGGCTCCCAGGGGGTAGGGAGACCCAGTACTTC.

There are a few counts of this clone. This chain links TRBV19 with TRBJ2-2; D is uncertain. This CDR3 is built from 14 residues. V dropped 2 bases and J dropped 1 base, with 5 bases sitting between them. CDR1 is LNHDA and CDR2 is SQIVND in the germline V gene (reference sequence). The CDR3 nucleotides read TGTGCCAGTAGTATATCCTTGAACACCGGGGAGCTGTTTTTT. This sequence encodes CASSISLNTGELFF.

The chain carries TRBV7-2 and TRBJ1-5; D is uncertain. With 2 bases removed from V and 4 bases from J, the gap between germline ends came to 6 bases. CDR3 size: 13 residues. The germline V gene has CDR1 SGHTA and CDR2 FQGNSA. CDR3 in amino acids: CASSLKVNQPQHF. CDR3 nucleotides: TGTGCCAGCAGCTTAAAGGTTAATCAGCCCCAGCATTTT.

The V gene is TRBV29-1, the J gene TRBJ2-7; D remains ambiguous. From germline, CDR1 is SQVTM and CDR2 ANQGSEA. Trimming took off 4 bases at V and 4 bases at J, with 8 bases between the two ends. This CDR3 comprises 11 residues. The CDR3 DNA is TGCAGCGTTGGTGTCCCTTACGAGCAGTACTTC. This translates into CSVGVPYEQYF.

The CDR3 loop is CASSIDGLAGPSNTGELFF. The CDR3 nucleotides read TGTGCCAGTAGTATAGACGGACTAGCGGGTCCCTCTAACACCGGGGAGCTGTTTTTT. The chain employs TRBV19 and TRBJ2-2; TRBD2 matches 11 bases. Per germline, CDR1 LNHDA and CDR2 SQIVND (reference sequence). The CDR3 has 19 residues. After removal of 0 bases from V and 2 bases from J, the junction contained 8 bases not matched to a gene.

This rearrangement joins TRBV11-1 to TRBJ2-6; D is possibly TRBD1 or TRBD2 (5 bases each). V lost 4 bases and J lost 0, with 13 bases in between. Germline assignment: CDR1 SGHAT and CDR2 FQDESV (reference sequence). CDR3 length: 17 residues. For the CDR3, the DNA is TGTGCCAGCAGCTCCCCGGGGCGAGACTCTGGGGCCAACGTCCTGACTTTC. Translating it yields CASSSPGRDSGANVLTF.

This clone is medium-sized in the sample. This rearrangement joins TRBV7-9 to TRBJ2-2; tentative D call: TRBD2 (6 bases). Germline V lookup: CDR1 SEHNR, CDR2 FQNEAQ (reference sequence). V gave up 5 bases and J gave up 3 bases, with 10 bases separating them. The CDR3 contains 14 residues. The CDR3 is CASSRRGDTGELFF. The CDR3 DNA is TGTGCCAGCAGCCGTCGCGGGGACACCGGGGAGCTGTTTTTT.

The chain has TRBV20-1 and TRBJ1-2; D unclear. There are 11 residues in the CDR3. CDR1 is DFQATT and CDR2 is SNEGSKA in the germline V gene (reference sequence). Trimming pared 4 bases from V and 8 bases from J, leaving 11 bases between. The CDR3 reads CSAKTAEGYTF. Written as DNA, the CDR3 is TGCAGTGCTAAAACAGCTGAGGGCTACACCTTC.

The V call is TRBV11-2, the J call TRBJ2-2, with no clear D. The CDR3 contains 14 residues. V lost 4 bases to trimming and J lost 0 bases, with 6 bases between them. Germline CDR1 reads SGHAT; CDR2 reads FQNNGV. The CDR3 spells CASSSYTNTGELFF. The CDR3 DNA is TGTGCCAGCAGCTCCTACACGAACACCGGGGAGCTGTTTTTT. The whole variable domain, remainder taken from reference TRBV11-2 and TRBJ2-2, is EAGVAQSPRYKIIEKRQSVAFWCNPISGHATLYWYQQILGQGPKLLIQFQNNGVVDDSQLPKDRFSAERLKGVDSTLKIQPAKLEDSAVYLCASSSYTNTGELFFGEGSRLTVL.

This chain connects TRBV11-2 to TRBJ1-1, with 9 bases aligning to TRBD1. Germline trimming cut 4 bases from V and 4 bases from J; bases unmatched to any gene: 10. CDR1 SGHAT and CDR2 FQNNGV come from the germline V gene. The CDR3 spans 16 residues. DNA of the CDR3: TGTGCCAGCAGCTCGTCAGGGACAGGGTTTCGCACTGAAGCTTTCTTT. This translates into CASSSSGTGFRTEAFF.

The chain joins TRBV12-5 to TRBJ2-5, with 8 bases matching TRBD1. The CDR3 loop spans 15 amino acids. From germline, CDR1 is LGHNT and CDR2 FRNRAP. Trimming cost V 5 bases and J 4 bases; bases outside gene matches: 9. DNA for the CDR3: TGTGCTAGTGGTGACCTTCAGGGGGCAGGAGAGACCCAGTACTTC. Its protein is CASGDLQGAGETQYF.

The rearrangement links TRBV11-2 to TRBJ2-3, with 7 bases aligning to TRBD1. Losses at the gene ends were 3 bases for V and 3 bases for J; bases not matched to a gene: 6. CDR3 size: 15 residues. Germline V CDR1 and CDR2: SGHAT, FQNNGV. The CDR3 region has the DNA TGTGCCAGCAGCTTTCAGGGGGTCAGGACAGATACGCAGTATTTT. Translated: CASSFQGVRTDTQYF.

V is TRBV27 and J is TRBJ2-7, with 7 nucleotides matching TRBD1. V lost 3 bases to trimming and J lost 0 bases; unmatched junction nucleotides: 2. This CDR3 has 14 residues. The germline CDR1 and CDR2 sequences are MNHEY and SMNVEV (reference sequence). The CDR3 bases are TGTGCCAGCAGTTTTGGGGACAGCTCCTACGAGCAGTACTTC. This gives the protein CASSFGDSSYEQYF.

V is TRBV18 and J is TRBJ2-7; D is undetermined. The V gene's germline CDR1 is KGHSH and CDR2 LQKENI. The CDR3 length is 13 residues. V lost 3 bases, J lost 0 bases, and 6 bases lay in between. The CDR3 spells CASSPDPSYEQYF. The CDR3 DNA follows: TGTGCCAGCTCACCGGACCCCTCCTACGAGCAGTACTTC. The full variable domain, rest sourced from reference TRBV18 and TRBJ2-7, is NAGVMQNPRHLVRRRGQEARLRCSPMKGHSHVYWYRQLPEEGLKFMVYLQKENIIDESGMPKERFSAEFPKEGPSILRIQQVVRGDSAAYFCASSPDPSYEQYFGPGTRLTVT.

CDR3 sequence: CASSLRTSGYTDTQYF. In nucleotides, the CDR3 is TGTGCCAGCAGCCTCAGGACTAGCGGGTACACAGATACGCAGTATTTT. The chain couples TRBV7-2 to TRBJ2-3, with 11 bases aligning to TRBD2. The CDR3 covers 16 residues. V dropped 5 bases and J dropped 2; count of bases not matched to a gene: 6. Germline loops: CDR1 SGHTA, CDR2 FQGNSA.

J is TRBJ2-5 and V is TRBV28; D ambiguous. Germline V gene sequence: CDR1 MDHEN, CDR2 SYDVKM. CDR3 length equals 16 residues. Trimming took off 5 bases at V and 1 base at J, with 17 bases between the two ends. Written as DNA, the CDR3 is TGTGCCAGCAGTCCGACGGACCTGACACCCCAAGAGACCCAGTACTTC. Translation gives CASSPTDLTPQETQYF.

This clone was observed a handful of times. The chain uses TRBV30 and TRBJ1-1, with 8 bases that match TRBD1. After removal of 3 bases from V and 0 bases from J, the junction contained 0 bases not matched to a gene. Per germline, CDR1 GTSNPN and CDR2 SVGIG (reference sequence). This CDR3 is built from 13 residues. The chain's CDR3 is CAWRDRVNTEAFF. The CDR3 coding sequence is TGTGCCTGGAGGGACAGGGTGAACACTGAAGCTTTCTTT.